A selection of T cell receptor beta chains follows, all from one sample in a study of metastatic and nonmetastatic thyroid tumors. TCRdb re-called clones via MiXCR from the PCR reads. Among over 15,000 clones listed, more than 25% were seen once. Sequencing input: tumor tissue. All receptors derive from a female donor with papillary thyroid cancer or a benign thyroid nodule (not recorded which). Some clones in this sample may be carry-over from other donors' samples. Each CDR3 is given with its conserved first and last residue. The order of the fields is V gene, D gene, CDR3 protein. The D gene is left open where the match is weak.

V: TRBV24-1; D: .; CDR3: CATVGSGDSQYF
V: TRBV11-2; D: .; CDR3: CASSFLGGNSPLHF
V: TRBV13; D: TRBD1; CDR3: CASSLTTGADSPLHF
V: TRBV24-1; D: .; CDR3: CATSDLGTQYF
V: TRBV2; D: .; CDR3: CASTTSTYSPLHF
V: TRBV20-1; D: TRBD2; CDR3: CSARDMASGGEQHF
V: TRBV7-2; D: .; CDR3: CASSLGVDRYEQYF
V: TRBV28; D: TRBD2; CDR3: CATSSSGVTDTQYF
V: TRBV12-3/TRBV12-4; D: TRBD2; CDR3: CASSLSLAGYYNEQFF
V: TRBV24-1; D: .; CDR3: CATSDSERSFYGYTF
V: TRBV6-1; D: TRBD1; CDR3: CASSVTGTGGLNEQFF
V: TRBV28; D: TRBD1; CDR3: CASSFTSGGVPLHF
V: TRBV7-9; D: .; CDR3: CASSLWGSTDTQYF
V: TRBV20-1; D: TRBD2; CDR3: CSARAGGNEQFF
V: TRBV7-2; D: .; CDR3: CASRRPGPTDTQYF
V: TRBV21-1; D: .; CDR3: CASTSFGGQIISGANVLTF
V: TRBV15; D: .; CDR3: CATSALRGYSYEQYF
V: TRBV28; D: .; CDR3: CASSLFSESYEQYF
V: TRBV11-2; D: .; CDR3: CASSLELLSNQPQHF
V: TRBV11-3; D: .; CDR3: CASSKRTVQAFF
V: TRBV6-1; D: TRBD1; CDR3: CASRDRGDSSYEQYF
V: TRBV3-1; D: .; CDR3: CASSQDQRQWNIQYF
V: TRBV20-1; D: .; CDR3: CSAQDGHTRTDTQYF
V: TRBV5-4; D: .; CDR3: CASSPALMRYGYTF
V: TRBV6-1; D: .; CDR3: CASSVQGAYEQYF
V: TRBV6-1; D: .; CDR3: CASSRVGGQVNTEAFF
V: TRBV7-2; D: .; CDR3: CASSLARETQYF
V: TRBV11-2; D: TRBD1; CDR3: CASSPGTGRGGNYGYTF
V: TRBV7-3; D: TRBD2; CDR3: CASSSPGLAGDYEQYF
V: TRBV2; D: .; CDR3: CASSEGGSGYTF
V: TRBV6-1; D: TRBD1; CDR3: CASTRGQLSGNTIYF
V: TRBV20-1; D: .; CDR3: CSARDPGNEQYF
V: TRBV6-1; D: .; CDR3: CASSEGAQPVEGYTF
V: TRBV20-1; D: .; CDR3: CSARGGPSPLHF
V: TRBV6-1; D: .; CDR3: CASSESGRINQPQHF
V: TRBV28; D: TRBD2; CDR3: CASSFRTSGSKKQYF
V: TRBV6-5; D: TRBD2; CDR3: CASSYSSGKETQYF
V: TRBV6-6; D: .; CDR3: CASSYRGLVDTQYF
V: TRBV2; D: .; CDR3: CASSTGTEAFF
V: TRBV20-1; D: .; CDR3: CSATYGSSYEQYF
V: TRBV6-1; D: TRBD1; CDR3: CASKRQGGEAGYTF
V: TRBV11-2; D: .; CDR3: CASSLVGYEQYF
V: TRBV12-3/TRBV12-4; D: .; CDR3: CASSLIYGELFF
V: TRBV19; D: .; CDR3: CATFGPFPGYTF
V: TRBV28; D: TRBD1; CDR3: CASKTPGTGDTEAFF
V: TRBV28; D: .; CDR3: CASRKGARSTEAFF
V: TRBV7-2; D: .; CDR3: CASSKNLQGTGELFF
V: TRBV5-8; D: .; CDR3: CASSPRRTSNSPLHF
V: TRBV5-1; D: TRBD2; CDR3: CASSWTSGRAVGETQYF
V: TRBV6-1; D: TRBD1; CDR3: CASSDRGQWDNQPQHF
V: TRBV6-1; D: TRBD1; CDR3: CASSKGQYTPGYTF
V: TRBV28; D: .; CDR3: CASNPQGVTYEQFF
V: TRBV20-1; D: .; CDR3: CSARGPTNYGYTF
V: TRBV6-2/TRBV6-3; D: .; CDR3: CASSRIPFRASIEQPQHF
V: TRBV20-1; D: TRBD2; CDR3: CSASKLAGGETQYF
V: TRBV28; D: TRBD1; CDR3: CASTKDRGWSGELFF
V: TRBV27; D: TRBD1; CDR3: CVSSLKIRHRGHYEQYF
V: TRBV10-1; D: TRBD2; CDR3: CASSEWERGYEQYF
V: TRBV14; D: .; CDR3: CASSQRESGQNEQFF
V: TRBV27; D: .; CDR3: CASRWAGENTEAFF